This entry is about one T cell receptor beta chain. The data are from a study of blood T cell repertoires in COVID-19. Study as a whole: Samples representing acute and convalescent COVID-19 were sourced from the United States, Italy and Spain. The cDNA or gDNA used as material had been derived from T cells, B-cell-depleted T cells, or PBMCs.

Per the original methods: How many nucleated cells were present was estimated from reference gene primer amplification. Sequencing used immunoSEQ multiplex PCR; TCRdb keeps in-frame clones, though not all of them. V and J calls and clone size are as listed in that table; D and trimming were resolved from the DNA. The data show roughly 190,000 clones, about 85% seen once. V lost 5 bases to trimming and J lost 3 bases, with 10 bases between them. The length of the CDR3 is 13 residues. CDR1 is SGHTA and CDR2 is FQGTGA in the germline V gene. The chain is built from TRBV7-3 and TRBJ1-1; D remains ambiguous. This TCR derives from a man aged 55 to 70 with active or convalescent COVID-19. The sequencing sample was made of peripheral blood. CDR3 sequence reads: CASSQREYTEAFF. CDR3 coding DNA: TGTGCCAGCAGCCAAAGAGAGTACACTGAAGCTTTCTTT.